This TCR beta chain was captured by sequencing in a study of shared clonotypes between healthy human individuals. Clones were read by immunoSEQ multiplex PCR, and TCRdb kept only the in-frame ones, dropping some. The data show about 2.3 million clones, 85% to 95% seen once. Germline CDR1 reads SGHRS; CDR2 reads YFSETQ. This CDR3 contains 14 residues. The ends were cut back, 1 base at V and 1 base at J, with 7 bases in the middle. The chain carries TRBV5-1 and TRBJ2-3; D unclear. This TCR was recovered from a man aged 18 to 35 in good health. Some clones in this sample may be carry-over from other donors' samples. Sequencing used naive CD4+ T cells from PBMCs. As for subset: CD45RA+ positively selected. CDR3 bases: TGCGCCAGCAGCTTGAAGGCTGGCACAGATACGCAGTATTTT. Its protein is CASSLKAGTDTQYF. The whole variable domain, filled in from reference TRBV5-1 and TRBJ2-3, reads KAGVTQTPRYLIKTRGQQVTLSCSPISGHRSVSWYQQTPGQGLQFLFEYFSETQRNKGNFPGRFSGRQFSNSRSEMNVSTLELGDSALYLCASSLKAGTDTQYFGPGTRLTVL.